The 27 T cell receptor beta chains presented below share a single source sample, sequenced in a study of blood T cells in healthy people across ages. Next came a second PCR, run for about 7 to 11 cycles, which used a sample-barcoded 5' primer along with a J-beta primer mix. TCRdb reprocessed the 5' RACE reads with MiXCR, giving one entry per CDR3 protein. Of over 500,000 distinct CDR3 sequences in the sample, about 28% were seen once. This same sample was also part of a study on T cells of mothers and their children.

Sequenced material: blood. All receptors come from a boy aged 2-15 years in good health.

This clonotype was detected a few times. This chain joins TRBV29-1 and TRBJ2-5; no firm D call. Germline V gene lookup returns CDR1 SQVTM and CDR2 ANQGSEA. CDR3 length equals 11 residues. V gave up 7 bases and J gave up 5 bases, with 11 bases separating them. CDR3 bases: TGCAGCGCCGAGATTGGGGAGACCCAGTACTTC. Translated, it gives CSAEIGETQYF.

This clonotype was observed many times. The CDR3 sequence is CASSPRGNVQNIQYF. The CDR3 bases are TGTGCCAGCAGCCCACGAGGGAACGTCCAAAACATTCAGTACTTC. The rearrangement links TRBV7-9 to TRBJ2-4; D is possibly TRBD2 (5 bases). V lost 5 bases to trimming and J lost 5 bases, with 16 bases between them. Germline lookup yields CDR1 SEHNR and CDR2 FQNEAQ (reference sequence). This CDR3 is built from 15 residues.

The chain's CDR3 is CASRSPGQGHEQYF. CDR3 bases: TGTGCCAGCAGGTCCCCGGGACAGGGGCACGAGCAGTACTTC. The V and J genes are TRBV28 and TRBJ2-5; 10 bases fit TRBD1. The end of the DNA aligns better with TRBJ2-7, so the J call may be wrong. CDR1 is MDHEN, CDR2 SYDVKM, per germline. The CDR3 extends over 14 amino acids.

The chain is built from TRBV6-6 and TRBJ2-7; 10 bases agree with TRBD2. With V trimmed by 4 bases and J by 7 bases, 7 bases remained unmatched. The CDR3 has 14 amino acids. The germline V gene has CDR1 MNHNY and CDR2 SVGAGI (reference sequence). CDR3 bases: TGTGCCAGCAGTTTGAGCGGGAGGGCCAGGGAGCAGTACTTC. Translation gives CASSLSGRAREQYF.

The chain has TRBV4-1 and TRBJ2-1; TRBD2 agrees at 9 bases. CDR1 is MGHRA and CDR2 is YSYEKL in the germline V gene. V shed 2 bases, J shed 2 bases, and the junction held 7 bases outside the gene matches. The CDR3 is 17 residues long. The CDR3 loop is CASSQRTGTSPYNEQFF. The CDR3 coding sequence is TGCGCCAGCAGCCAACGTACCGGGACTAGCCCCTACAATGAGCAGTTCTTC.

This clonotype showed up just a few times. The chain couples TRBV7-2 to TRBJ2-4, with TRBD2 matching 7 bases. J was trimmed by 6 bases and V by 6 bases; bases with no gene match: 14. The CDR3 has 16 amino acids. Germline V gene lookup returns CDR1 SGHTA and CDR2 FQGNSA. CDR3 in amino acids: CASSQSGGGVLNIQYF. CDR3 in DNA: TGTGCCAGCAGTCAATCTGGGGGGGGAGTGTTAAACATTCAGTACTTC.

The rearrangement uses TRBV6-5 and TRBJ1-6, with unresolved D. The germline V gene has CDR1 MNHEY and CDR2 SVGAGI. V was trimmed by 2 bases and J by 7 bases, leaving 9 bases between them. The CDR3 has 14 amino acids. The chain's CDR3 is CASSYHRRNSPLHF. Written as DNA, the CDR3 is TGTGCCAGCAGTTACCACCGGCGAAATTCACCCCTCCACTTT.

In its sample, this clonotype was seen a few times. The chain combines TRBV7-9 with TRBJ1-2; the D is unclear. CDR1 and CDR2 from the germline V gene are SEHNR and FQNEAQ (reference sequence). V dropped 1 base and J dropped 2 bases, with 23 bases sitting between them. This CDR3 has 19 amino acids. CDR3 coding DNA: TGTGCCAGCAGCTTAGAGGGCTTTACCGGGCAGAGAAGAAACTATGGCTACACCTTC. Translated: CASSLEGFTGQRRNYGYTF.

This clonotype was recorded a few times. CDR3 sequence reads: CASSLEGERNEQYF. The CDR3 coding sequence is TGTGCCAGCAGCTTAGAAGGGGAGCGGAACGAGCAGTACTTC. This chain joins TRBV13 and TRBJ2-7; the D gene could be TRBD1 or TRBD2 (5 bases each). V shed 1 base and J shed 5 bases, with 12 bases lying between them. The CDR3 has 14 amino acids. From germline, CDR1 is PRHDT and CDR2 FYEKMQ (reference sequence).

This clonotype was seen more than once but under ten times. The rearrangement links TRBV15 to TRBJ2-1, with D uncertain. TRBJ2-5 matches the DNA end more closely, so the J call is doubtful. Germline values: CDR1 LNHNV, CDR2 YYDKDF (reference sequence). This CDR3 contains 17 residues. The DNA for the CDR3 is TGTGCCACCAGCAGAATCCCCGGTATGGGTGTCGGAGAGACCCAGTACTTC. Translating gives CATSRIPGMGVGETQYF.

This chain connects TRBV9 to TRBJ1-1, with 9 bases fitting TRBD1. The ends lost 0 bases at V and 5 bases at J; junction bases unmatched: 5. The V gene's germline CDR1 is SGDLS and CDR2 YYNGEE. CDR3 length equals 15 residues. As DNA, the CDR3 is TGTGCCAGCAGCGTAGGGGGACAGGGTTGGACTGAAGCTTTCTTT. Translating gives CASSVGGQGWTEAFF.

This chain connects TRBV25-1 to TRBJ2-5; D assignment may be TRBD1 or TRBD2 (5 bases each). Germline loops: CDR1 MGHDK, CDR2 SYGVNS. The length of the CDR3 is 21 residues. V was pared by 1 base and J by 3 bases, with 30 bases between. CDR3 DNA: TGTGCCAGCAGTGAATCTATAATTGAATGGGACGGCAGGGATTTAGAAGAGACCCAGTACTTC. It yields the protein CASSESIIEWDGRDLEETQYF.

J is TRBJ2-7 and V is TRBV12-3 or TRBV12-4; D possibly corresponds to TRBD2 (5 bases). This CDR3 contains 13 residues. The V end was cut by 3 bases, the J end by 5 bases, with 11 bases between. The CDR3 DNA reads TGTGCCAGCAGTTTCGGACTGGCCGACGAGCAGTACTTC. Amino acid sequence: CASSFGLADEQYF.

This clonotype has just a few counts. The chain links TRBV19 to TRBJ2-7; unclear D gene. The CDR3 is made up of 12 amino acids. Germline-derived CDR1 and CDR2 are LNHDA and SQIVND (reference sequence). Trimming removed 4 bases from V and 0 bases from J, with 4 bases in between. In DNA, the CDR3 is TGTGCCAGTAGTAAGAGCTCCTACGAGCAGTACTTC. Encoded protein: CASSKSSYEQYF.

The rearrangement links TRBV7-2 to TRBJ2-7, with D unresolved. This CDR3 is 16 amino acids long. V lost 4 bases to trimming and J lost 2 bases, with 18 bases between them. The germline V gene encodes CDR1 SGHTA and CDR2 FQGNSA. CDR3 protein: CASSSHPAVRTYEQYF. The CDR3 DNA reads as TGTGCCAGCAGCTCCCACCCCGCAGTGAGGACCTACGAGCAGTACTTC. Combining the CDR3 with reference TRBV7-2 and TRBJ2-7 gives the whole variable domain GAGVSQSPSNKVTEKGKDVELRCDPISGHTALYWYRQSLGQGLEFLIYFQGNSAPDKSGLPSDRFSAERTGGSVSTLTIQRTQQEDSAVYLCASSSHPAVRTYEQYFGPGTRLTVT.

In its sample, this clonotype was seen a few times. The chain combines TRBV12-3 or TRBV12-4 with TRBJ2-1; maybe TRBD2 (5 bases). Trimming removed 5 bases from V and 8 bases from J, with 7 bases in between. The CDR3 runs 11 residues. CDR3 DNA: TGTGCCAGCAGTGCGAGGGATGAGCAGTTCTTC. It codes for CASSARDEQFF.

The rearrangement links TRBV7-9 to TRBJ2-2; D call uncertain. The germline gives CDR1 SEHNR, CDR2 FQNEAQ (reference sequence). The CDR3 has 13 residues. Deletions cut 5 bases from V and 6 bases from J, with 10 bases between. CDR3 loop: CASSPDGPGELFF. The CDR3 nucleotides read TGTGCCAGCAGCCCTGACGGCCCCGGGGAGCTGTTTTTT.

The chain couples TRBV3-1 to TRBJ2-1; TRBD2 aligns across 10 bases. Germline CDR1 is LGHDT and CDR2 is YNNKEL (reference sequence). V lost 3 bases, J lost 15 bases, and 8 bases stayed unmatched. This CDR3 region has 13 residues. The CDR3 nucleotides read TGTGCCAGCAGCCAGGTGACTAGCGGGTCGGCGTTCTTC. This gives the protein CASSQVTSGSAFF.

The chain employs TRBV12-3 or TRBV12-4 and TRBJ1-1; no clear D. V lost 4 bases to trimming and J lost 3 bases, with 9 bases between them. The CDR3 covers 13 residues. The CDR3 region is CASSSSDHTEAFF. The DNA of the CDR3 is TGTGCCAGCAGTTCGTCTGACCACACTGAAGCTTTCTTT.

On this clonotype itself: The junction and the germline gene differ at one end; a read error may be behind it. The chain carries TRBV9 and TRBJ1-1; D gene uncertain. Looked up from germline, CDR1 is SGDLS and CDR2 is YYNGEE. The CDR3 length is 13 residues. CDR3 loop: CSSSVGGYTEAFF. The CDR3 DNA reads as TGTTCCAGCAGCGTTGGAGGCTACACTGAAGCTTTCTTT.

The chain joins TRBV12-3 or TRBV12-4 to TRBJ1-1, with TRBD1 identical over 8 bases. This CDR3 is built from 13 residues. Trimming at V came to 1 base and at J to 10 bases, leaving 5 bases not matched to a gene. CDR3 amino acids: CASSLGAGGRAFF. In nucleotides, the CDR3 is TGTGCCAGCAGTTTAGGGGCAGGGGGCAGAGCTTTCTTT.

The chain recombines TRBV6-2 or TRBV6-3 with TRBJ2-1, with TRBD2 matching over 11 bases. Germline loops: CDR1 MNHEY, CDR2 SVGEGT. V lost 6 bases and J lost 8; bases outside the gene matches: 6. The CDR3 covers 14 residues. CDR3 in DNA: TGTGCCAGCAGACTAGCGGGAGTTGTGGATGAGCAGTTCTTC. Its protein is CASRLAGVVDEQFF.

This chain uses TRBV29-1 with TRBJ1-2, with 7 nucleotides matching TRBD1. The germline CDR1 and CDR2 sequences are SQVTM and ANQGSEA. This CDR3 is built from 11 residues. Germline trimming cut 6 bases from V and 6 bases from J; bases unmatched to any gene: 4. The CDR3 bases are TGCAGCGTGACAGGGATTGATGGCTACACCTTC. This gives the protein CSVTGIDGYTF.

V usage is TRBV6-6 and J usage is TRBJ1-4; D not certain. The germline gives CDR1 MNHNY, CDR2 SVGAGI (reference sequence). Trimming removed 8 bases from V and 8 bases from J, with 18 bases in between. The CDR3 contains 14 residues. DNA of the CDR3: TGTGCCAGCGGCCTTAGGGCTGAAGGCGAAAAACTGTTTTTT. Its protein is CASGLRAEGEKLFF.

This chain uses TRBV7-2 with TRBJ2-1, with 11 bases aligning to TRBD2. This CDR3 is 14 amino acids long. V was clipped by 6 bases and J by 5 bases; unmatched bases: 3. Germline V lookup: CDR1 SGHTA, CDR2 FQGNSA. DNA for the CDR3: TGTGCCAGCAGTACTAGCGGGGGTCACAATGAGCAGTTCTTC. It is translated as CASSTSGGHNEQFF.

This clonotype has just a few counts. CDR3 sequence (DNA): TGTGCCAGCAGCACCCACAGGGGTGCCAACTACGAGCAGTACTTC. It specifies CASSTHRGANYEQYF. The chain recombines TRBV14 with TRBJ2-7; TRBD1 matches 7 bases. The CDR3 contains 15 residues. V trimming: 5 bases; J trimming: 3 bases; junction bases outside the gene matches: 10. Germline V lookup: CDR1 SGHDN, CDR2 FVKESK.

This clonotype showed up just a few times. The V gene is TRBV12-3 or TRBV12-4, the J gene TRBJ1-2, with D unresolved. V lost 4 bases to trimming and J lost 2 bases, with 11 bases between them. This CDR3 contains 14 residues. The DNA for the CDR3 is TGTGCCAGCAGTTATCACGGAGGCAACTATGGCTACACCTTC. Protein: CASSYHGGNYGYTF.